The subject of this entry is one T cell receptor (beta chain). Its target is unknown. The V end lost 6 bases, the J end lost 7 bases, and 13 bases lay between the germline ends. Per germline, CDR1 MNHNS and CDR2 SASEGT. The CDR3 covers 13 residues. The time point here: week 11, during vaccination. Vaccinated patients received 300 ug of mutant IDH1 20-mer peptide per dose, with topical imiquimod. The data derive from a study of a mutant IDH1 vaccine in newly diagnosed glioma. As for the study in general: Mean patient age was approximately 39 years; around 62% were male and around 38% female.

The assay was immunoSEQ multiplex PCR, and TCRdb's table has in-frame clones only and misses some. The sample contains 20,000 to 30,000 clones, over 65% of which appear only once. This sample comprised PBMCs, obtained from a glioma patient whose treatment included an IDH1 peptide vaccine. The source of this sequence is a woman aged 18-30 years with glioma. The V call is TRBV6-1, the J call TRBJ1-5; D is undetermined. The CDR3 here is CASRSQTWQPQHF. DNA for the CDR3: TGTGCCAGCAGATCCCAAACTTGGCAGCCCCAGCATTTT.